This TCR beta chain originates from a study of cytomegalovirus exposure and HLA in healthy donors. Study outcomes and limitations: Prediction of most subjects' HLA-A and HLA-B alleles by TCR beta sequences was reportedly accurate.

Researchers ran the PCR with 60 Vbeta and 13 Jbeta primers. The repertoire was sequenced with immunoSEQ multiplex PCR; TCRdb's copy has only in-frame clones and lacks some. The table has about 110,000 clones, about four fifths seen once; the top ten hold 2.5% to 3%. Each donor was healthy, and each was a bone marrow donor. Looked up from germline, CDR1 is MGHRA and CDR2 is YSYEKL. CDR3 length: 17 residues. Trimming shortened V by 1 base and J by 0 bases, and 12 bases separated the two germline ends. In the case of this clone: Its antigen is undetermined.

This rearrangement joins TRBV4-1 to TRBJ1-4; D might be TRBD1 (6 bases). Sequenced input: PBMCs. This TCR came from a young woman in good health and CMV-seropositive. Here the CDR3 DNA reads TGCGCCAGCAGCCAAGTTCAGGGGTATGCAACTAATGAAAAACTGTTTTTT. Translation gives CASSQVQGYATNEKLFF.